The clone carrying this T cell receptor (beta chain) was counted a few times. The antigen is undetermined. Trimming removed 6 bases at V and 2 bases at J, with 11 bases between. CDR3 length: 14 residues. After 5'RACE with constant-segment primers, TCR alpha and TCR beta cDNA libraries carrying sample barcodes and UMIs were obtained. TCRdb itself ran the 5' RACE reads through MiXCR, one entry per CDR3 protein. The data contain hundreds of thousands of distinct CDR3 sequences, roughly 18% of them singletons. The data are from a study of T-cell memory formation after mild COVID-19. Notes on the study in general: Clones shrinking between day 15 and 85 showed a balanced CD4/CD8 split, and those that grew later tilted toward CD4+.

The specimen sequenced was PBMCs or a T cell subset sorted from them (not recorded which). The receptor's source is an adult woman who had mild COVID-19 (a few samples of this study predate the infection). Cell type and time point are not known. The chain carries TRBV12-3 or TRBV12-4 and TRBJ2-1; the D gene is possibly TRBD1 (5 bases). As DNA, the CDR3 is TGTGCCAGCAGACCCCAGGGCCCCTACAATGAGCAGTTCTTC. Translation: CASRPQGPYNEQFF.